What follows are 4 T cell receptor beta chains derived from one specimen sequenced in a study of T cell responses to AZD1222 COVID-19 vaccine. Generated by immunoSEQ multiplex PCR, the TCRdb table keeps only in-frame clones and is missing some. The sample contains 150,000 or so clones, around 92% of which appear only once. The starting material was peripheral blood, obtained 28 days after the second AZD1222 dose. The receptor source for this set is an adult who received the AZD1222 COVID-19 vaccine.

The V and J genes are TRBV6-1 and TRBJ1-2; D not resolved. Germline-derived CDR1 and CDR2 are MNHNS and SASEGT. There are 15 residues in the CDR3. Trimming pared 3 bases from V and 8 bases from J, leaving 19 bases between. CDR3 sequence: CASSDWPDVRRGYTF. CDR3 DNA sequence: TGTGCCAGCAGTGATTGGCCGGACGTTCGCAGGGGCTACACCTTC.

Written as DNA, the CDR3 is TGTGCCAGCAAGAGGGAGGGATTCTCTGGAAACACCATATATTTT. It yields the protein CASKREGFSGNTIYF. The chain has TRBV2 and TRBJ1-3; D call uncertain. V was cut by 7 bases and J by 0 bases, with 13 bases left in between. CDR1 is SNHLY and CDR2 is FYNNEI in the germline V gene. The CDR3 consists of 15 residues.

V is TRBV10-1 and J is TRBJ1-2, with D maybe TRBD1 (5 bases). The CDR3 has 14 amino acids. Trimming took off 6 bases at V and 1 base at J, with 12 bases between the two ends. Germline V CDR1 and CDR2: WNHNN, SYGVQD (reference sequence). As DNA, the CDR3 is TGCGCCAGCAGCCAGAGACAGCTTAACTATGGCTACACCTTC. This encodes CASSQRQLNYGYTF.

With respect to this clone: Sequence at one end of the junction differs from germline and may be a read error. V and J are TRBV7-7 and TRBJ2-7; the D is unclear. This CDR3 has 15 amino acids. Germline CDR1 reads SSHAT; CDR2 reads FNYEAQ (reference sequence). The CDR3 is CASSLRLGKTYEQYF. As DNA, the CDR3 is TGTGCTAGCAGCTTACGATTGGGCAAAACCTACGAGCAGTACTTC.